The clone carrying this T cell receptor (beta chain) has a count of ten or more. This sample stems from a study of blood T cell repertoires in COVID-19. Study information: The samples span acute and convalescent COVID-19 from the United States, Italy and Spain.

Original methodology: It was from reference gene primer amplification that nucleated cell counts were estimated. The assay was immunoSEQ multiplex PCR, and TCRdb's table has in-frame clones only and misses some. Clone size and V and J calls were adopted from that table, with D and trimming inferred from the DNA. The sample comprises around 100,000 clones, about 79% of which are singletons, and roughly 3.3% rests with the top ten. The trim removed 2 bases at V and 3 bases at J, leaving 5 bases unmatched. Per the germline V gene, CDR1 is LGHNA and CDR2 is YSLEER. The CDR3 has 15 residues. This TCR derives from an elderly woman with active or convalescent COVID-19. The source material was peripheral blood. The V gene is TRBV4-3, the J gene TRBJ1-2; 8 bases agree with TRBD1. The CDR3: CASSQSAGGYYGYTF. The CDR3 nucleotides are TGCGCCAGCAGCCAATCAGCAGGGGGCTACTATGGCTACACCTTC.